These 26 T cell receptor beta chains share one sample of origin, sequenced in a study of CD8+ T cells in alopecia areata. The authors extracted RNA and reverse transcribed it into cDNA as the sequencing template. Sequencing was performed with immunoSEQ multiplex PCR; in TCRdb, only in-frame clones are kept and a portion is missing. The sample records approximately 210,000 clones, approximately 40% being singletons. The treatment denotes: oral pan-JAK inhibitor, 5-10 mg twice daily. The sample consisted of CD4+ T cells sorted from blood, taken at roughly week 38, from a patient treated with tofacitinib. The receptors stem from a human donor with alopecia areata.

V usage is TRBV4-2 and J usage is TRBJ1-4; D is ambiguous. Germline V gene sequence: CDR1 LGHNA, CDR2 YNFKEQ. Trimming pared 4 bases from V and 6 bases from J, leaving 12 bases between. CDR3 length: 14 residues. The CDR3 DNA reads as TGTGCCAGCAGCCTGACCGGGAGCGATGAAAAACTGTTTTTT. Translated, it gives CASSLTGSDEKLFF.

The chain links TRBV11-2 to TRBJ2-7; TRBD1 agrees at 9 bases. In germline, CDR1 is SGHAT, CDR2 FQNNGV. This CDR3 spans 16 amino acids. Losses at the gene ends were 5 bases for V and 3 bases for J; bases not matched to a gene: 11. CDR3 amino acids: CASSATTGTGIYEQYF. CDR3 bases: TGTGCCAGCAGCGCCACGACCGGGACAGGGATCTACGAGCAGTACTTC.

The chain recombines TRBV7-9 with TRBJ2-6; no clear D gene. Trimming removed 2 bases at V and 0 bases at J, with 5 bases between. This CDR3 spans 15 amino acids. Germline V CDR1 and CDR2: SEHNR, FQNEAQ (reference sequence). CDR3 nucleotides: TGTGCCAGCAGCTTAAAGGCCTCTGGGGCCAACGTCCTGACTTTC. Translated, it gives CASSLKASGANVLTF. Drawing the rest from reference TRBV7-9 and TRBJ2-6, the complete variable domain is DTGVSQNPRHKITKRGQNVTFRCDPISEHNRLYWYRQTLGQGPEFLTYFQNEAQLEKSRLLSDRFSAERPKGSFSTLEIQRTEQGDSAMYLCASSLKASGANVLTFGAGSRLTVL.

The gene calls are TRBV4-1 and TRBJ1-2; 9 nucleotides align to TRBD1. Germline assignment: CDR1 MGHRA and CDR2 YSYEKL. The CDR3 has 15 amino acids. V lost 2 bases, J lost 5 bases, and 6 bases stayed unmatched. The CDR3 protein is CASSQPDRGPYGYTF. The CDR3 DNA follows: TGCGCCAGCAGCCAACCGGACAGGGGACCGTATGGCTACACCTTC.

As regards this clone: Other DNA sequences in the sample encode the same CDR3. J is TRBJ1-4 and V is TRBV29-1, with TRBD1 matching 7 bases. J gave up 6 bases and V 5 bases, and 9 bases lay outside the gene matches. This CDR3 is built from 14 residues. Germline assignment: CDR1 SQVTM and CDR2 ANQGSEA. CDR3 nucleotides: TGCAGCGTTCCCGAAGTTGGGACAGATGAAAAACTGTTTTTT. This encodes CSVPEVGTDEKLFF.

The V call is TRBV7-2, the J call TRBJ2-5, with 8 bases aligning to TRBD2. With V trimmed by 1 base and J by 10 bases, 8 bases remained unmatched. CDR1 is SGHTA, CDR2 FQGNSA, per germline. The CDR3 is made up of 14 amino acids. In DNA form, the CDR3 reads TGTGCCAGCAGCTTAGAGCGGGAGAGTGTCGACCAGTACTTC. Protein sequence: CASSLERESVDQYF.

The chain carries TRBV6-5 and TRBJ2-5; possible D gene TRBD1, 5 bases. The germline gives CDR1 MNHEY, CDR2 SVGAGI. This CDR3 contains 14 residues. Between the trimmed V and J ends, which lost 0 bases and 5 bases, there was a span of 10 bases. Here the CDR3 DNA reads TGTGCCAGCAGTTACTCAGGGGTCGGTGAGACCCAGTACTTC. Its protein is CASSYSGVGETQYF.

The sample holds a few counts of this clone. The J gene is TRBJ2-3, the V gene TRBV7-9; D unresolved. The V end lost 3 bases, the J end lost 6 bases, and 13 bases lay between the germline ends. In germline, CDR1 is SEHNR, CDR2 FQNEAQ (reference sequence). The CDR3 runs 14 residues. The CDR3 DNA follows: TGTGCCAGCAGCTTTTCCAGTCCCCACGATACGCAGTATTTT. This codes for CASSFSSPHDTQYF.

The rearrangement joins TRBV7-2 to TRBJ2-7; 10 nucleotides align to TRBD1. Looked up from germline, CDR1 is SGHTA and CDR2 is FQGNSA. Germline trimming cut 1 base from V and 6 bases from J; bases unmatched to any gene: 18. The CDR3 extends over 19 amino acids. The CDR3 nucleotides read TGTGCCAGCAGCTTAGGCTCGGGACAGGGGTATCGGAGGGGAGCCGAGCAGTACTTC. It codes for CASSLGSGQGYRRGAEQYF.

V usage is TRBV4-1 and J usage is TRBJ2-3; 7 nucleotides agree with TRBD1. Per the germline V gene, CDR1 is MGHRA and CDR2 is YSYEKL. Trimming cost V 0 bases and J 9 bases; bases outside gene matches: 6. CDR3 size: 14 residues. For the CDR3, the DNA is TGCGCCAGCAGCCAAGAGTCCAGGGGGACGACGCAGTATTTT. Its protein is CASSQESRGTTQYF.

This chain uses TRBV4-2 with TRBJ2-4; 7 bases fit TRBD2. This CDR3 has 16 residues. Germline V lookup: CDR1 LGHNA, CDR2 YNFKEQ. V dropped 0 bases and J dropped 6; count of bases not matched to a gene: 8. The CDR3 nucleotides read TGTGCCAGCAGCCAAGAATATAGGCGGGAGCTAAACATTCAGTACTTC. Its translation: CASSQEYRRELNIQYF.

The V call is TRBV7-3, the J call TRBJ2-5; no reliable D call. V lost 8 bases and J 5 bases, leaving 12 bases between the germline ends. CDR1 is SGHTA and CDR2 is FQGTGA in the germline V gene. CDR3 length: 12 amino acids. The CDR3 DNA reads TGTGCCAGCGGGTTACTCGGGGAGACCCAGTACTTC. Translated: CASGLLGETQYF.

This clone was detected a few times. DNA of the CDR3: TGTGCCACGCGGGGACTAGCAGGGGAGCAGTACTTC. It specifies CATRGLAGEQYF. V gene TRBV6-5 combines with J gene TRBJ2-7; 9 bases match TRBD2. The CDR3 runs 12 residues. Trimming took 10 bases from V and 7 from J; bases not matched to a gene: 8. Germline values: CDR1 MNHEY, CDR2 SVGAGI.

The gene calls are TRBV6-5 and TRBJ1-1, with TRBD1 identical over 9 bases. The ends lost 8 bases at V and 1 base at J; junction bases unmatched: 8. This CDR3 contains 15 residues. Germline CDR1 and CDR2: MNHEY and SVGAGI. DNA of the CDR3: TGTGCCAGCGTAAAACGGGACAGGGCGAACACTGAAGCTTTCTTT. This gives the protein CASVKRDRANTEAFF.

Concerning this clone: At the DNA level, this CDR3 is encoded by other sequences in the same sample as well. The gene calls are TRBV29-1 and TRBJ1-2, with 8 bases fitting TRBD1. This CDR3 spans 12 amino acids. Germline values: CDR1 SQVTM, CDR2 ANQGSEA. V lost 6 bases, J lost 1 base, and 1 base stayed unmatched. The DNA of the CDR3 is TGCAGCGTCGGACAGGGTAACTATGGCTACACCTTC. Its translation: CSVGQGNYGYTF.

V is TRBV30 and J is TRBJ2-3; D not certain. This CDR3 has 15 amino acids. Germline CDR1 and CDR2: GTSNPN and SVGIG (reference sequence). V was clipped by 1 base and J by 3 bases, with 14 bases between them. CDR3: CAWSDLRFLTDTQYF. The CDR3 bases are TGTGCCTGGAGTGACTTGCGCTTTCTGACAGATACGCAGTATTTT.

The V and J genes are TRBV5-6 and TRBJ2-3; 8 nucleotides match TRBD1. The CDR3 covers 15 residues. Germline V gives CDR1 SGHDT, CDR2 YYEEEE. V was pared by 3 bases and J by 3 bases, with 6 bases of the junction left unmatched. CDR3: CASSSDRGGTDTQYF. The CDR3 coding sequence is TGTGCCAGCAGCTCCGACAGGGGAGGAACAGATACGCAGTATTTT.

This clone has just a few counts. The chain links TRBV11-3 to TRBJ2-2; no clear D. With 2 bases removed from V and 3 bases from J, the gap between germline ends came to 4 bases. Germline-derived CDR1 and CDR2 are SGHNT and YENEEA. This CDR3 region has 13 residues. CDR3 loop: CASSLSDTGELFF. The CDR3 DNA is TGTGCCAGCAGCTTATCAGACACCGGGGAGCTGTTTTTT.

Turning to this clone: One end of the junction fails to match germline, which may point to a read error. This chain joins TRBV30 and TRBJ2-7; 7 positions agree with TRBD2. Germline V gene data show CDR1 as GTSNPN and CDR2 as SVGIG (reference sequence). The CDR3 is made up of 11 amino acids. CDR3 bases: TGTGCCTGGAGTTTCGAGGGGAGGGCCACCTTC. Its protein product is CAWSFEGRATF.

The rearrangement joins TRBV28 to TRBJ1-2; D uncertain. The V end was cut by 6 bases, the J end by 0 bases, with 8 bases between. CDR1 and CDR2 from the germline V gene are MDHEN and SYDVKM. This CDR3 has 13 residues. The CDR3 bases are TGTGCCAGCAGGGTCGGGTCTAACTATGGCTACACCTTC. It encodes CASRVGSNYGYTF.

The chain carries TRBV4-1 and TRBJ2-1, with 11 bases identical to TRBD2. The CDR3 extends over 20 amino acids. Trimming at V came to 2 bases and at J to 0 bases, leaving 12 bases not matched to a gene. Germline V gene lookup returns CDR1 MGHRA and CDR2 YSYEKL. The CDR3 sequence is CASSQSTGLAALSSYNEQFF. In nucleotides, the CDR3 is TGCGCCAGCAGCCAATCGACGGGACTAGCGGCTCTCAGCTCCTACAATGAGCAGTTCTTC.

This clone occurred once. V usage is TRBV19 and J usage is TRBJ2-5; D tentatively reads TRBD1 or TRBD2 (5 bases each). V was pared by 3 bases and J by 7 bases, with 15 bases between. Germline CDR1 is LNHDA and CDR2 is SQIVND (reference sequence). This CDR3 has 14 residues. The CDR3 sequence: CASSIIGAVWTQYF. DNA for the CDR3: TGTGCCAGTAGTATCATCGGGGCCGTTTGGACCCAGTACTTC.

V is TRBV7-9 and J is TRBJ2-1; D is unclear. The V gene's germline CDR1 is SEHNR and CDR2 FQNEAQ (reference sequence). The CDR3 contains 14 residues. With 5 bases removed from V and 7 bases from J, the gap between germline ends came to 15 bases. CDR3 in DNA: TGTGCCAGCAGCCCCTATGGGTCTCTGAATGAGCAGTTCTTC. This gives the protein CASSPYGSLNEQFF. The full variable domain, completed using reference TRBV7-9 and TRBJ2-1, is DTGVSQNPRHKITKRGQNVTFRCDPISEHNRLYWYRQTLGQGPEFLTYFQNEAQLEKSRLLSDRFSAERPKGSFSTLEIQRTEQGDSAMYLCASSPYGSLNEQFFGPGTRLTVL.

This clone was seen more than once but under ten times. The chain joins TRBV11-2 to TRBJ2-3; 15 bases agree with TRBD2. The germline CDR1 and CDR2 sequences are SGHAT and FQNNGV. The J segment lost 9 bases and the V segment lost 5 bases, leaving 6 bases of the junction unmatched. CDR3 length equals 15 residues. The CDR3: CASSGLAGGRETQYF. CDR3 coding DNA: TGTGCCAGCAGCGGACTAGCGGGAGGGCGGGAAACGCAGTATTTT.

J is TRBJ2-1 and V is TRBV14; D is undetermined. Trimming took 2 bases from V and 6 from J, leaving 11 bases between them. The CDR3 is 14 residues long. Germline loops: CDR1 SGHDN, CDR2 FVKESK. The CDR3 DNA sequence: TGTGCCAGCAGCCAATTGGCGTGGAGCAATGAGCAGTTCTTC. Its protein product is CASSQLAWSNEQFF.

The chain joins TRBV7-9 to TRBJ2-7; 12 bases are shared with TRBD2. Germline trimming cut 5 bases from V and 6 bases from J; bases unmatched to any gene: 8. This CDR3 has 15 amino acids. The germline CDR1 and CDR2 sequences are SEHNR and FQNEAQ (reference sequence). CDR3 DNA sequence: TGTGCCAGCAGCGCCGGGACTAGCGGGTGGATCGAGCAGTACTTC. This gives the protein CASSAGTSGWIEQYF.